This TCR beta chain was sequenced in a study of Ad26.COV2.S vaccination and SARS-CoV-2 variants. At the level of the study: The authors gave Ad26.COV2.S intramuscularly, either once or twice 56 days apart. Whole-study results and caveats: Comparable non-spike TCR breadth was observed in vaccine and placebo recipients. Reportedly, spike-specific CD8+ and CD4+ T cell responses achieved substantial breadth once vaccination had taken place.

Trimming removed 4 bases at V and 7 bases at J, with 19 bases between. This CDR3 spans 15 amino acids. CDR1 and CDR2 from the germline V gene are MNHEY and SVGAGI. The table came from immunoSEQ multiplex PCR; TCRdb's copy has only in-frame clones and leaves some out. Of 350,000 to 400,000 clones in the sample, roughly 90% were seen once. On this clone itself: Its cognate antigen is unknown.

This sample's treatment: about 20 received Ad26.COV2.S at low or high dose, single or two shots; about five received placebo; per-sample allocation not given. Specimens were obtained on day 63 following the first vaccine or placebo injection. Vaccination used an Ad26 vector expressing Wuhan-strain SARS-CoV-2 spike. The starting material was peripheral blood, obtained in a trial of Ad26.COV2.S vaccine versus placebo. The chain joins TRBV6-5 to TRBJ1-2; no firm D call. This clonotype was sampled from a person aged 18-65 years who received the Ad26.COV2.S COVID-19 vaccine or a placebo. CDR3 in amino acids: CASSSPRAAGRGYTF. The DNA of the CDR3 is TGTGCCAGCAGTTCCCCAAGGGCAGCCGGACGTGGCTACACCTTC.